The clone carrying this T cell receptor beta chain turned up a few times. Its target is not known. This sample was included in a study of identical twins. Broader study findings: Memory repertoires lacked the insertion deficit that abundant cord blood beta clonotypes showed. Cross-sectional statistics, not tracking of the same donors, supported the conclusions.

A universal primer site was created by template switching, with the cDNA bearing unique molecular identifiers. TCRdb called the 5' RACE reads again in MiXCR, with one record for every CDR3 protein. The table has around 680,000 distinct CDR3 sequences, more than 6.5% seen once; the top ten hold roughly 0.97%. This CDR3 has 15 residues. V dropped 0 bases and J dropped 4 bases, with 13 bases sitting between them. From germline, CDR1 is SEHNR and CDR2 FQNEAQ (reference sequence). Healthy Caucasians made up all donors. The same sample was also used in a study of yellow fever vaccine responses in identical twins.

The receptor comes from a woman in her late teens or twenties in good health. Source material: PBMCs. The chain is built from TRBV7-9 and TRBJ2-7; a possible D gene is TRBD1 (5 bases). CDR3 sequence (DNA): TGTGCCAGCAGCTTAGCGCAGGGATTGGTATACGAGCAGTACTTC. Its protein product is CASSLAQGLVYEQYF.